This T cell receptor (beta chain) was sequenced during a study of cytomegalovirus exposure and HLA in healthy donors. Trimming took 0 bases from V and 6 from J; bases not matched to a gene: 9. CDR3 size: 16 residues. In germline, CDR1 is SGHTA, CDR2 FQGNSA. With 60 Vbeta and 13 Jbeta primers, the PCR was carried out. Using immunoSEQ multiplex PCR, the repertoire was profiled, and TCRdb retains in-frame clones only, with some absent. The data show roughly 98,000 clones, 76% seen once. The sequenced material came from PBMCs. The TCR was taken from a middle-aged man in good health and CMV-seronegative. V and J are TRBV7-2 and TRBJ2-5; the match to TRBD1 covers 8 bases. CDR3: CASSLASATGVQTQYF. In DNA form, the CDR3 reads TGTGCCAGCAGCTTAGCCTCTGCGACAGGGGTACAGACCCAGTACTTC.